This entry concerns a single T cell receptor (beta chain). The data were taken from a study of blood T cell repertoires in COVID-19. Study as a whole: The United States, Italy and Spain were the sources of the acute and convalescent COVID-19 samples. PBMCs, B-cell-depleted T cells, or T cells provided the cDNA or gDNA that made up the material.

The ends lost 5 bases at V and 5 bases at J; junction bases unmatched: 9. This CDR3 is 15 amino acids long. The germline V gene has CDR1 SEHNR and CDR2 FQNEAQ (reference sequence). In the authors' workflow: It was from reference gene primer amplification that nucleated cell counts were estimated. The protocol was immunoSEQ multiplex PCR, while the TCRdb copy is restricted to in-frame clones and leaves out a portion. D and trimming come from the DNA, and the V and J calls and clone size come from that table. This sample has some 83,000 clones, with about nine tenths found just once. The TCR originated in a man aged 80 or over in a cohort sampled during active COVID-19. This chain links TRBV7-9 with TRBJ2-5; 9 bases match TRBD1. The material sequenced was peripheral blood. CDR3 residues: CASSREGTGIETQYF. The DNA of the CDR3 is TGTGCCAGCAGCCGAGAAGGGACAGGGATTGAGACCCAGTACTTC.